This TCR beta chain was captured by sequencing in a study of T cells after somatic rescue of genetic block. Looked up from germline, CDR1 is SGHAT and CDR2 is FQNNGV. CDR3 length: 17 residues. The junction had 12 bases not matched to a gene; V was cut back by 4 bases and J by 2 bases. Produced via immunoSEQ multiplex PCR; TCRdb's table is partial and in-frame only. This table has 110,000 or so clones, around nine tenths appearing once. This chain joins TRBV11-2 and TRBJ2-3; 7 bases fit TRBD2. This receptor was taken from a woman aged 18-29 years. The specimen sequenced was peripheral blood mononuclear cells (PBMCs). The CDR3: CASSSPATSRYTDTQYF. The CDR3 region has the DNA TGTGCCAGCAGCTCCCCTGCGACTAGCAGATACACAGATACGCAGTATTTT.